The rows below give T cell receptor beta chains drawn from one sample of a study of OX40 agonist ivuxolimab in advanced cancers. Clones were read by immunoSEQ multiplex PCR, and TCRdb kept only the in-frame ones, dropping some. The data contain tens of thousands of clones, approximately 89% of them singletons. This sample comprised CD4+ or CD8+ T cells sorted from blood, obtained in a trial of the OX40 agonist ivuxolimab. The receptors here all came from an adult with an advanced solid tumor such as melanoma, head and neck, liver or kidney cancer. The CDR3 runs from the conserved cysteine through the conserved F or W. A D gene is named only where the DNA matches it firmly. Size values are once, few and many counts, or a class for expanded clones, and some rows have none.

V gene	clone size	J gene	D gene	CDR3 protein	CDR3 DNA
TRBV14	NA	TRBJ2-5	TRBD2	CASSQVGLGLAGETQYF	TGTGCCAGCAGCCAAGTGGGTTTGGGACTAGCGGGGGAGACCCAGTACTTC
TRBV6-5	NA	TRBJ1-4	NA	CASSYSGVLGEKLFF	TGTGCCAGCAGTTACTCAGGGGTCTTGGGTGAAAAACTGTTTTTT
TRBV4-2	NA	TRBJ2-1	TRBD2	CASSQDVAGDFYNEQFF	TGTGCCAGCAGCCAAGATGTAGCGGGAGACTTTTACAATGAGCAGTTCTTC
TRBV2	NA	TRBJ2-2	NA	CATWKITGELFF	TGTGCCACTTGGAAGATCACCGGGGAGCTGTTTTTT
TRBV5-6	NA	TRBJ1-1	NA	CASSSEDSENTEAFF	TGTGCCAGCAGCTCCGAGGACAGCGAGAACACTGAAGCTTTCTTT
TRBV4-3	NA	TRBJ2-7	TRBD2	CASSQGAGNNYEQYF	TGCGCCAGCAGCCAAGGAGCGGGAAATAACTACGAGCAGTACTTC
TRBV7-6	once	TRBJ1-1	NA	CASSNHKNTEAFF	TGTGCCAGCAGCAACCACAAGAACACTGAAGCTTTCTTT
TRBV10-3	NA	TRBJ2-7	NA	CAISDSLGEQYF	TGTGCCATCAGTGACTCCTTGGGTGAGCAGTACTTC
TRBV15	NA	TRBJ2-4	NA	CATSRPDSGNIQYF	TGTGCCACCAGCAGACCGGACAGCGGAAACATTCAGTACTTC
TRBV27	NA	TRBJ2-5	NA	CASSPLPAIQETQYF	TGTGCCAGCAGTCCCCTCCCGGCCATTCAAGAGACCCAGTACTTC
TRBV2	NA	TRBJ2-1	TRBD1	CASSLTGGRDNEQFF	TGTGCCAGCAGTCTTACAGGGGGCAGGGACAATGAGCAGTTCTTC
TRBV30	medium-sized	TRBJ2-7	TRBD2	CAWNLAGTLEQYF	TGTGCCTGGAATCTAGCGGGAACCCTCGAGCAGTACTTC
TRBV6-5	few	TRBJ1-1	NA	CASSYMNTEAFF	TGTGCCAGCAGTTACATGAACACTGAAGCTTTCTTT
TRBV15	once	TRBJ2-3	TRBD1	CATSREGGGTDTQYF	TGTGCCACCAGCAGAGAAGGGGGCGGCACAGATACGCAGTATTTT
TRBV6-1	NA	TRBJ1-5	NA	CASNRDQQGNQPQHF	TGTGCCAGCAATCGGGACCAACAAGGGAATCAGCCCCAGCATTTT
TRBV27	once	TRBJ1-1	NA	CASSLLGGETEAFF	TGTGCCAGCAGTTTATTAGGAGGGGAAACTGAAGCTTTCTTT
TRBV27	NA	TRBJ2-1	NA	CASLSRGDSSYNEQFF	TGTGCCAGCCTCAGCCGGGGAGATAGCTCCTACAATGAGCAGTTCTTC
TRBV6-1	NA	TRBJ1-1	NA	CASSEFGYTEAFF	TGTGCCAGCAGTGAATTTGGGTACACTGAAGCTTTCTTT
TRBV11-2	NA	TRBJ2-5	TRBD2	CASSLGRTSGGWGQETQYF	TGTGCCAGCAGCTTAGGAAGGACTAGCGGGGGATGGGGGCAAGAGACCCAGTACTTC
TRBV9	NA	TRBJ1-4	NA	CASSVGASTNEKLFF	TGTGCCAGCAGCGTGGGAGCCTCAACTAATGAAAAACTGTTTTTT
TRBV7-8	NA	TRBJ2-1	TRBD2	CASSYSGTAYEQFF	TGTGCCAGCAGCTACAGCGGGACTGCCTATGAGCAGTTCTTC
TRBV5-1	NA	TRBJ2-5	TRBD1	CASSSFPGQGGETQYF	TGCGCCAGCAGCTCGTTCCCGGGACAGGGGGGAGAGACCCAGTACTTC
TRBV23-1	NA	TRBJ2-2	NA	CASSHPTGTRITGELFF	TGCGCCAGCAGTCACCCCACCGGGACAAGAATAACCGGGGAGCTGTTTTTT
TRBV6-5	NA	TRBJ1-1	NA	CASSYSNTEAFF	TGTGCCAGCAGTTACTCAAACACTGAAGCTTTCTTT
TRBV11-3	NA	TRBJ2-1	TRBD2	CASSPRTSNEQFF	TGTGCCAGCAGCCCAAGGACTAGCAATGAGCAGTTCTTC
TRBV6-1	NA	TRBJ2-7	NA	CASKISDIDSYEQYF	TGTGCCAGCAAAATTTCGGACATCGACTCCTACGAGCAGTACTTC
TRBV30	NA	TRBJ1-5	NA	CAWSVWGEQPQHF	TGTGCCTGGAGTGTTTGGGGTGAACAGCCCCAGCATTTT
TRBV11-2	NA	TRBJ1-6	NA	CASSLEGVNSPLHF	TGTGCCAGCAGCTTAGAAGGGGTTAATTCACCCCTCCACTTT
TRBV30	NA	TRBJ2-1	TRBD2	CAWSGEPSGSSYNEQFF	TGTGCCTGGAGTGGTGAACCTAGCGGGAGCTCCTACAATGAGCAGTTCTTC
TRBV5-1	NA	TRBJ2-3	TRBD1	CASVTGVASTDTQYF	TGCGCCAGTGTGACAGGGGTGGCTAGCACAGATACGCAGTATTTT
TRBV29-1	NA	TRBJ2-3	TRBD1	CSVEGTERTDTQYF	TGCAGCGTTGAGGGGACAGAACGCACAGATACGCAGTATTTT
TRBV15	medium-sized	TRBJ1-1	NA	CATSRAGVTEAFF	TGTGCCACCAGCAGAGCGGGGGTCACTGAAGCTTTCTTT
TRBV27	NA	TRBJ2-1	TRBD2	CASSVRGVPYNEQFF	TGTGCCAGCAGTGTCCGGGGGGTCCCCTACAATGAGCAGTTCTTC
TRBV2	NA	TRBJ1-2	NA	CASTILGGDGYTF	TGTGCCAGCACCATCTTAGGAGGGGATGGCTACACCTTC
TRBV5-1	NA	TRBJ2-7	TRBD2	CASSFGIGGLVYHEQYF	TGCGCCAGCAGCTTTGGAATAGGGGGACTAGTCTACCACGAGCAGTACTTC
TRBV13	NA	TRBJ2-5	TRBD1	CASSLTGDGEETQYF	TGTGCCAGCAGCCTAACAGGGGATGGGGAAGAGACCCAGTACTTC
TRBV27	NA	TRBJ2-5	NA	CASSWVGGEETQYF	TGTGCCAGCAGTTGGGTTGGCGGGGAAGAGACCCAGTACTTC
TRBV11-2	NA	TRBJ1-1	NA	CASSLGYRPNTEAFF	TGTGCCAGCAGCTTAGGGTACAGACCCAACACTGAAGCTTTCTTT
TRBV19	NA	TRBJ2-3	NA	CASSIYPQGTDTQYF	TGTGCCAGTAGTATCTACCCCCAAGGCACAGATACGCAGTATTTT
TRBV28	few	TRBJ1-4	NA	CASRSHPMGEKLFF	TGTGCCAGCAGATCACACCCCATGGGGGAAAAACTGTTTTTT
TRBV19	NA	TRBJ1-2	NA	CASSISSFDYGYTF	TGTGCCAGTAGTATCAGCAGTTTCGACTATGGCTACACCTTC
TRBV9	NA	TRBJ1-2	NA	CASSVVQHYGYTF	TGTGCCAGCAGCGTAGTCCAGCACTATGGCTACACCTTC
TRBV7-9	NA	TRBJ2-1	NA	CASSPVSGEQFF	TGTGCCAGCAGCCCCGTCTCAGGTGAGCAGTTCTTC
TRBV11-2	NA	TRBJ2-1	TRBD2	CASSLLSGLEYNEQFF	TGTGCCAGCAGCTTACTTTCGGGACTAGAGTACAATGAGCAGTTCTTC
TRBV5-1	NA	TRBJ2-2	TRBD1	CASGTGQGAGELFF	TGCGCCAGCGGGACCGGACAGGGCGCCGGGGAGCTGTTTTTT
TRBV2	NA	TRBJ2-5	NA	CGGRRGQETQYF	TGTGGGGGCCGGCGGGGGCAGGAGACCCAGTACTTC
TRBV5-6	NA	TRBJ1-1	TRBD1	CASSLGTVTEAFF	TGTGCCAGCAGCCTCGGGACAGTCACTGAAGCTTTCTTT
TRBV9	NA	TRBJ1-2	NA	CASSASQAPNYGYTF	TGTGCCAGCAGCGCCTCCCAAGCCCCTAACTATGGCTACACCTTC
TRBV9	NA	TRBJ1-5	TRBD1	CASSTGGEPQHF	TGTGCCAGCAGCACAGGGGGGGAGCCCCAGCATTTT
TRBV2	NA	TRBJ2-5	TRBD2	CASSSSGSGQETQYF	TGTGCCAGCAGTTCTAGCGGGAGTGGACAAGAGACCCAGTACTTC
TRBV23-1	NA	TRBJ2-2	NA	CASSQSGGELFF	TGCGCCAGCAGTCAATCGGGCGGGGAGCTGTTTTTT
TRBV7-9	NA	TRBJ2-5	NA	CASSFPAGVEETQYF	TGTGCCAGCAGCTTCCCCGCAGGGGTGGAAGAGACCCAGTACTTC
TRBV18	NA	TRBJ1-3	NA	CASSPTNKGFGSGNTIYF	TGTGCCAGCTCACCAACGAACAAGGGTTTCGGCTCTGGAAACACCATATATTTT
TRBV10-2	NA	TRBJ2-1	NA	CASSAGIVEQFF	TGCGCCAGCAGTGCGGGAATTGTTGAGCAGTTCTTC
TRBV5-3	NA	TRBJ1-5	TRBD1	CARSYIGQGNQPQHF	TGTGCCAGAAGCTACATTGGACAGGGCAATCAGCCCCAGCATTTT